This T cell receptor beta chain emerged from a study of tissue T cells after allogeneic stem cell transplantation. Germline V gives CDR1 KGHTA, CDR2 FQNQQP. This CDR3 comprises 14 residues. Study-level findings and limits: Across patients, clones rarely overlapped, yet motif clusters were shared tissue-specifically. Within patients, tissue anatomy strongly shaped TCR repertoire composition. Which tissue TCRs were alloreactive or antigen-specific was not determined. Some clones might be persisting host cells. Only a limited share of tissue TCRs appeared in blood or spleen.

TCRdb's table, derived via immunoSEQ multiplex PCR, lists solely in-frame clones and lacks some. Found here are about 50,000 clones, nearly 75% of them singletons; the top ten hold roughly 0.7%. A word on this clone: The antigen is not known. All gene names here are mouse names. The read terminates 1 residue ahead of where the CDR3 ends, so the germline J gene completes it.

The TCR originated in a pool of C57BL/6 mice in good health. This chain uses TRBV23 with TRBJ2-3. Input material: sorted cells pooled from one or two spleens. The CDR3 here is CSSSQSGSAETLYF. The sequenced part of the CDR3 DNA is TGCTCCAGCAGTCAATCCGGTAGTGCAGAAACGCTGTAT.